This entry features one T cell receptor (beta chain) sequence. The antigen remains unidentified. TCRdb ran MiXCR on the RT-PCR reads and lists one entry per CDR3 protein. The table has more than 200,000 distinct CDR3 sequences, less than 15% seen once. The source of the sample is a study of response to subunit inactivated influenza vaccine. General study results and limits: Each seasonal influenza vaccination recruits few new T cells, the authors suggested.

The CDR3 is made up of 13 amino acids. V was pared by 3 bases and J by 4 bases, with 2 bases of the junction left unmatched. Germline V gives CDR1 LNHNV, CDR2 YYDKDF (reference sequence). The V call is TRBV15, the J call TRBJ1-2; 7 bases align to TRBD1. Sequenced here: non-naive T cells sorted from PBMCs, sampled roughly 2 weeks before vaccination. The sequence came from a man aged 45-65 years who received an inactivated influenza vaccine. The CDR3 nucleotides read TGTGCCACCAGCAGGAGGGGGCCCTATGGCTACACCTTC. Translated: CATSRRGPYGYTF.